These T cell receptor beta chains were read from a single sample in a study of blood T cell repertoires in COVID-19. The method was immunoSEQ multiplex PCR; TCRdb's version includes in-frame clones alone and lacks a portion of them. The table includes under 300,000 clones, 86% detected once. The sequenced material came from peripheral blood. Receptors were obtained from a man aged 80 or over with acute or convalescent COVID-19. Both conserved end residues are part of each CDR3. D genes are given only for firm matches. Not all rows give a size; the values are once, few, many and, for expanded clones, a class.

TRBJ1-1	TRBV5-1	-	-	CASSLDQGLATEAFF	TGCGCCAGCAGCTTGGATCAGGGTTTGGCCACTGAAGCTTTCTTT
TRBJ2-6	TRBV29-1	-	-	CSVSGGPGLGFSGANVLTF	TGCAGCGTATCAGGGGGCCCCGGACTAGGGTTCTCTGGGGCCAACGTCCTGACTTTC
TRBJ2-2	TRBV28	-	-	CASSSSGAPNTGELFF	TGTGCCAGCAGTTCCTCAGGGGCGCCTAACACCGGGGAGCTGTTTTTT
TRBJ1-1	TRBV5-1	-	-	CASSLSGVSAFF	TGCGCCAGCAGCTTATCAGGGGTCTCAGCTTTCTTT
TRBJ1-5	TRBV19	-	-	CATSPGDWPQHF	TGTGCCACCTCCCCTGGGGACTGGCCCCAGCATTTT
TRBJ2-3	TRBV24-1	TRBD2	-	CATSGGGVVTDTQYF	TGTGCCACCAGTGGGGGGGGTGTCGTCACAGATACGCAGTATTTT
TRBJ2-7	TRBV5-4	TRBD1	-	CASSGQGASSYEQYF	TGTGCCAGCAGCGGACAGGGGGCTAGCTCCTACGAGCAGTACTTC
TRBJ1-1	TRBV29-1	TRBD1	once	CSVGQGWNTEAFF	TGCAGCGTAGGACAGGGATGGAACACTGAAGCTTTCTTT
TRBJ2-1	TRBV9	-	-	CASSVGTSYNEQFF	TGTGCCAGCAGCGTCGGGACTTCCTACAATGAGCAGTTCTTC
TRBJ1-5	TRBV9	-	-	CASSASPNQPQHF	TGTGCCAGCAGCGCCTCCCCGAATCAGCCCCAGCATTTT
TRBJ2-2	TRBV14	TRBD1	-	CASSQGTGFDTGELFF	TGTGCCAGCAGCCAAGGGACAGGGTTCGATACCGGGGAGCTGTTTTTT
TRBJ2-5	TRBV28	-	-	CASKGQGQETQYF	TGTGCCAGCAAAGGTCAGGGCCAGGAGACCCAGTACTTC
TRBJ1-1	TRBV24-1	-	-	CATSDVLGSAFF	TGTGCCACCAGTGATGTACTAGGGTCGGCTTTCTTT
TRBJ1-2	TRBV5-1	TRBD1	-	CASSNSAGQGDRYTF	TGCGCCAGCAGCAATTCGGCGGGACAGGGCGATCGCTACACCTTC
TRBJ1-2	TRBV12-3/TRBV12-4	-	-	CASSGPNYGYTF	TGTGCCAGCAGTGGCCCTAACTATGGCTACACCTTC
TRBJ1-6	TRBV12-3/TRBV12-4	-	-	CASRSLRGGLHF	TGTGCCAGCAGATCACTCCGGGGGGGGCTCCACTTT
TRBJ1-1	TRBV5-1	-	-	CASRGSREAFF	TGCGCCAGCAGAGGCTCCAGGGAAGCTTTCTTT
TRBJ1-2	TRBV11-2	TRBD1	-	CASSLGARGLELTYGYTF	TGTGCCAGCAGCCTAGGAGCCAGGGGGCTGGAATTAACCTATGGCTACACCTTC
TRBJ1-6	TRBV6-5	-	-	CASSYSRDGGSPLHF	TGTGCCAGCAGTTACTCGCGGGACGGAGGTTCACCCCTCCACTTT
TRBJ1-2	TRBV19	-	-	CASKGDGYTF	TGTGCCAGTAAAGGGGATGGCTACACCTTC
TRBJ2-5	TRBV19	TRBD1	-	CASSIGTGQGETQYF	TGTGCCAGTAGTATAGGGACAGGACAGGGGGAGACCCAGTACTTC
TRBJ1-5	TRBV19	TRBD1	once	CASIPGQGNQPQHF	TGTGCCAGTATCCCCGGACAGGGGAATCAGCCCCAGCATTTT
TRBJ2-3	TRBV19	-	-	CASSSRDLLTTDTQYF	TGTGCCAGTAGTAGCCGGGACTTGCTCACCACAGATACGCAGTATTTT
TRBJ1-2	TRBV5-1	-	-	CASSRGGKEDGYTF	TGCGCCAGCAGCCGGGGGGGTAAGGAAGATGGCTACACCTTC
TRBJ2-7	TRBV6-1	-	-	CASSESWGVGEQYF	TGTGCCAGCAGTGAATCGTGGGGGGTGGGTGAGCAGTACTTC
TRBJ1-2	TRBV15	TRBD1	-	CATSRSSSTGTYGYTF	TGTGCCACCAGCAGATCTTCGTCGACAGGGACCTATGGCTACACCTTC
TRBJ1-2	TRBV15	-	-	CATSRDAGSYGYTF	TGTGCCACCAGCAGAGATGCGGGGAGCTATGGCTACACCTTC
TRBJ1-2	TRBV7-2	-	-	CASSLSVANYGYTF	TGTGCCAGCAGCTTGAGCGTTGCTAACTATGGCTACACCTTC
TRBJ2-7	TRBV3-1/TRBV3-2	TRBD1	few	CASSQGSGQGALGEQYF	TGTGCCAGCAGCCAAGGTTCGGGGCAGGGGGCGCTGGGAGAGCAGTACTTC
TRBJ2-1	TRBV18	-	-	CASSRTVSYNEQFF	TGTGCCAGCTCCAGGACAGTTTCCTACAATGAGCAGTTCTTC
TRBJ1-3	TRBV18	TRBD1	-	CASSRMTGSSGNTIYF	TGTGCCAGCTCACGGATGACAGGGAGCTCTGGAAACACCATATATTTT
TRBJ1-3	TRBV2	-	-	CASSGQSNSGNTIYF	TGTGCCAGCAGTGGACAGTCTAACTCTGGAAACACCATATATTTT
TRBJ2-3	TRBV7-2	TRBD1	-	CASRRGTAQDTQYF	TGTGCCAGCAGACGAGGGACAGCCCAGGATACGCAGTATTTT
TRBJ1-2	TRBV6-5	TRBD1	-	CASSYSRQGNYGYTF	TGTGCCAGCAGTTACTCCCGACAGGGTAACTATGGCTACACCTTC
TRBJ1-1	TRBV18	-	-	CASSPSSDMGLSGAFF	TGTGCCAGCTCACCATCTTCCGACATGGGGCTATCTGGGGCTTTCTTT
TRBJ2-7	TRBV28	-	-	CASSPSTDRREQYF	TGTGCCAGCAGTCCCTCGACGGACAGACGCGAGCAGTACTTC
TRBJ2-4	TRBV19	TRBD2	-	CASSIPRGGPQNIQYF	TGTGCCAGTAGTATCCCACGGGGGGGCCCCCAAAACATTCAGTACTTC
TRBJ1-2	TRBV9	-	-	CASSNPPAGYGGYTF	TGTGCCAGCAGCAACCCGCCAGCAGGGTACGGTGGCTACACCTTC
TRBJ1-1	TRBV4-1	TRBD1	-	CASSQAQSTGDTEAFF	TGCGCCAGCAGCCAAGCCCAATCGACAGGGGACACTGAAGCTTTCTTT
TRBJ1-5	TRBV2	TRBD1	-	CASSEAGQGRQPQHF	TGTGCCAGCAGTGAAGCGGGACAGGGGAGACAGCCCCAGCATTTT